Given below is one T cell receptor (beta chain) in context. The antigen remains unidentified. The data were taken from a study of post-analysis software for immune sequencing data. Study context: Included courses were relapsing-remitting and secondary progressive multiple sclerosis; progressive-relapsing multiple sclerosis was also included.

The CDR3 has 12 amino acids. The germline V and J ends were trimmed by 6 bases and 7 bases, with 12 bases remaining between them. Unique molecular identifiers had been added to the TCR beta cDNA libraries. Yield was 450,000 to 650,000 cDNA molecules from approximately 0.91 to 9.4 million T cells. TCRdb re-derived calls from the PCR reads in MiXCR, one entry per CDR3 protein. The data contain hundreds of thousands of distinct CDR3 sequences, more than 50% of them singletons. Findings and caveats of the study: Controls' normalized Chao1 diversity significantly exceeded that of multiple sclerosis patients. Patients carried several TRBV segments more frequently than controls did, and TRBV5-6, TRBV5-1 and TRBV20-1 were among them.

This sequence was found in a girl aged 2 to 9 with multiple sclerosis. The chain couples TRBV12-3 or TRBV12-4 to TRBJ1-2, with TRBD1 as a possible D gene (5 bases). Sequencing used blood. The CDR3 spells CASRGSRGGYTF. The CDR3 DNA sequence: TGTGCCAGCAGGGGGAGTAGGGGTGGCTACACCTTC.